The entry below gives a single TCR beta chain sequence along with its context. The antigen is not known. The germline gene is not matched at one end of the junction; a read error may be the cause. 60 Vbeta and 13 Jbeta primers were used in PCR. Produced via immunoSEQ multiplex PCR; TCRdb's table is partial and in-frame only. Of some 160,000 clones listed, around 77% were seen once; the top ten hold about 1.4%. This CDR3 spans 15 amino acids. Germline lookup yields CDR1 SEHNR and CDR2 FQNEAQ (reference sequence). This sample was included in a study of cytomegalovirus exposure and HLA in healthy donors. Study-level points and caveats: A likely sequencing artifact accounted for one observed cluster of highly shared sequence variants. Most of the TCR beta V segments (in an earlier analysis) were productive either about 90% or about 30% of the time. Cytomegalovirus-associated TCR beta chains were listed, numbering over 150.

The clonotype originates from a middle-aged man in good health and CMV-seronegative. Sequencing input: PBMCs. The J gene is TRBJ2-3, the V gene TRBV7-9; the D gene is possibly TRBD1 (5 bases). The CDR3 loop is CSSSSFRVGADTQYF. The CDR3 DNA is TGTTCCAGCAGCTCTTTCAGGGTTGGGGCAGATACGCAGTATTTT.